Listed below are T cell receptor beta chains from one sample, sequenced in a study of T cell repertoires in cytomegalovirus infection. One entry per CDR3 protein, called by TCRdb with MiXCR from the reads. The data hold fewer than 650,000 distinct CDR3 sequences, with about 40% observed a single time. The antigens for these receptors are not known. The material sequenced was cultured PBMCs, taken from culture after CMV antigen stimulation. The receptors were gathered from a human donor in good health (CMV status not recorded). Some clones in this sample may be carry-over from other donors' samples. Both conserved end residues are part of each CDR3. A D gene is named only where the DNA matches it firmly. Size values are once, few and many counts, or a class for expanded clones, and some rows have none.

.	TRBV6-1	TRBJ2-7	.	CAPQGPYEQYF	TGTGCCCCGCAGGGCCCCTACGAGCAGTACTTC
TRBD1	TRBV7-8	TRBJ2-1	.	CASSYRQGARHNEQFF	TGTGCCAGCAGCTATAGACAGGGGGCGAGGCACAATGAGCAGTTCTTC
.	TRBV6-1	TRBJ1-6	.	CASSGIDSPLHF	TGTGCCAGCAGTGGGATCGATTCACCCCTCCACTTT
.	TRBV7-2	TRBJ2-1	.	CASSLGREQFF	TGTGCCAGCAGCTTGGGAAGGGAGCAGTTCTTC
TRBD1	TRBV4-1	TRBJ1-4	.	CASSQAGGTNEKLFF	TGCGCCAGCAGCCAAGCAGGGGGGACTAATGAAAAACTGTTTTTT
.	TRBV5-6	TRBJ2-7	.	CASSSTPGQPYEQYF	TGTGCCAGCAGCTCAACTCCGGGACAACCATACGAGCAGTACTTC
.	TRBV12-3/TRBV12-4	TRBJ1-4	few	CASSLRQGEKLFF	TGTGCCAGCAGTTTGCGGCAGGGTGAAAAACTGTTTTTT
.	TRBV7-2	TRBJ1-4	many	CASSSWGDGKLFF	TGTGCCAGCAGCTCTTGGGGGGATGGAAAACTGTTTTTT
.	TRBV12-5	TRBJ2-7	.	CASGLVGRVYEQYF	TGTGCTAGTGGTTTGGTAGGACGGGTTTACGAGCAGTACTTC
.	TRBV7-2	TRBJ2-5	few	CASSFSLEDLEETQYF	TGTGCCAGCAGCTTCTCTTTGGAGGACCTGGAAGAGACCCAGTACTTC
.	TRBV5-6	TRBJ2-3	few	CASSLPHKGAADTQYF	TGTGCCAGCAGCTTGCCCCATAAGGGAGCGGCAGATACGCAGTATTTT
TRBD2	TRBV7-2	TRBJ2-1	.	CASSPPGLAALNEQFF	TGTGCCAGCAGCCCCCCGGGACTAGCGGCCCTTAATGAGCAGTTCTTC
TRBD1	TRBV11-2	TRBJ1-2	few	CASSRRGQGILGYTF	TGTGCCAGCAGCCGAAGGGGACAGGGCATCTTGGGCTACACCTTC
TRBD1	TRBV7-9	TRBJ1-1	.	CASSLGTGGTTEAFF	TGTGCCAGCAGCTTAGGGACAGGGGGGACCACTGAAGCTTTCTTT
.	TRBV20-1	TRBJ2-4	.	CSASGPVTTKNIQYF	TGCAGTGCTAGTGGGCCAGTAACAACCAAAAACATTCAGTACTTC
TRBD1	TRBV6-1	TRBJ1-1	few	CASRTHGTVLNEAFF	TGTGCCAGCAGGACCCATGGGACAGTGTTAAATGAAGCTTTCTTT
.	TRBV10-3	TRBJ1-5	.	CAISETGTRNQPQHF	TGTGCCATCAGTGAAACCGGGACCAGGAATCAGCCCCAGCATTTT
TRBD2	TRBV7-8	TRBJ2-3	few	CASSLAERGGADTQYF	TGTGCCAGCAGCTTAGCGGAGCGGGGGGGCGCAGATACGCAGTATTTT
TRBD2	TRBV19	TRBJ2-3	.	CASRGRDPSTDTQYF	TGTGCCAGTAGGGGGAGGGACCCCAGCACAGATACGCAGTATTTT
.	TRBV7-2	TRBJ2-7	few	CASSLVVSGAYEQYF	TGTGCCAGCAGCTTAGTAGTTTCAGGGGCCTACGAGCAGTACTTC
.	TRBV6-2/TRBV6-3	TRBJ2-1	.	CASMGNGVGSSYNEQFF	TGTGCCAGCATGGGGAACGGTGTGGGTAGCTCCTACAATGAGCAGTTCTTC
TRBD1	TRBV7-8	TRBJ2-6	.	CASSPGTGTLGANVLTF	TGTGCCAGCAGCCCCGGGACAGGGACCCTCGGGGCCAACGTCCTGACTTTC
.	TRBV7-2	TRBJ1-1	few	CASSLAPGQPNTEAFF	TGTGCCAGCAGCTTAGCGCCCGGACAGCCGAACACTGAAGCTTTCTTT
TRBD2	TRBV7-6	TRBJ2-2	.	CASSPTSGVPGKLFF	TGTGCCAGCAGCCCGACTAGCGGAGTGCCGGGGAAGCTGTTTTTT
.	TRBV7-2	TRBJ2-2	.	CASSLAWAAGELFF	TGTGCCAGCAGCTTAGCGTGGGCAGCCGGGGAGCTGTTTTTT
.	TRBV25-1	TRBJ2-2	.	CASRVAGANTGELFF	TGTGCCAGCAGGGTGGCAGGGGCGAACACCGGGGAGCTGTTTTTT
.	TRBV5-1	TRBJ2-1	.	CASRQNRAEQFF	TGCGCCAGCAGACAAAACAGGGCTGAGCAGTTCTTC
.	TRBV18	TRBJ2-7	.	CASSGGGGRSYEQYF	TGTGCCAGCTCCGGAGGGGGCGGAAGGTCCTACGAGCAGTACTTC
TRBD2	TRBV12-3/TRBV12-4	TRBJ2-1	few	CASSSRLAGSYNEQFF	TGTGCCAGCAGTTCCCGACTAGCTGGCTCCTACAATGAGCAGTTCTTC
.	TRBV11-3	TRBJ2-2	few	CASRQPDTGELFF	TGTGCCAGCAGACAACCTGACACCGGGGAGCTGTTTTTT
TRBD2	TRBV2	TRBJ2-1	many	CASSEGLAVSYNEQFF	TGTGCCAGCAGTGAAGGACTAGCGGTCTCCTACAATGAGCAGTTCTTC
.	TRBV27	TRBJ2-7	.	CASSAAGGPSYEQYF	TGTGCCAGCAGTGCAGCCGGCGGCCCCTCCTACGAGCAGTACTTC
.	TRBV7-6	TRBJ1-2	.	CASSLIQIYGYTF	TGTGCCAGCAGCTTAATTCAGATCTATGGCTACACCTTC
.	TRBV12-3/TRBV12-4	TRBJ1-1	few	CASSTSANTEAFF	TGTGCCAGCAGTACGAGTGCGAACACTGAAGCTTTCTTT
TRBD2	TRBV11-2	TRBJ2-5	few	CASSPGGVRGETQYF	TGTGCCAGCAGCCCGGGGGGGGTACGGGGGGAGACCCAGTACTTC
.	TRBV5-4	TRBJ2-2	few	CASSLASQAYGTGELFF	TGTGCCAGCAGCTTGGCGAGTCAGGCGTACGGCACCGGGGAGCTGTTTTTT
TRBD1	TRBV29-1	TRBJ1-2	once	CSVVAPGTGLSGYTF	TGCAGCGTTGTTGCCCCGGGGACAGGACTCAGTGGCTACACCTTC
.	TRBV7-8	TRBJ2-2	.	CASSLRVRLNTGELFF	TGTGCCAGCAGCTTGAGGGTCCGGCTGAACACCGGGGAGCTGTTTTTT
.	TRBV7-8	TRBJ1-1	.	CASSGRDTRFNTEAFF	TGTGCCAGCAGCGGCAGGGACACCAGATTTAACACTGAAGCTTTCTTT
.	TRBV6-1	TRBJ2-7	few	CASSPLVEEEQYF	TGTGCCAGCAGCCCGTTGGTAGAGGAAGAGCAGTACTTC
.	TRBV15	TRBJ2-1	few	CATSSLGGLYNEQFF	TGTGCCACCAGCAGCCTTGGGGGTCTCTACAATGAGCAGTTCTTC
TRBD1	TRBV7-2	TRBJ2-1	few	CASSLGQGAYEQFF	TGTGCCAGCAGCTTAGGACAGGGGGCGTATGAGCAGTTCTTC
.	TRBV11-2	TRBJ1-1	.	CASSFSDPAFF	TGTGCCAGCAGCTTCTCCGATCCAGCTTTCTTT
.	TRBV6-2/TRBV6-3	TRBJ2-2	few	CASRRRVGLNTGELFF	TGTGCCAGCAGAAGACGCGTCGGGCTGAACACCGGGGAGCTGTTTTTT
TRBD2	TRBV4-2	TRBJ2-5	.	CASSQDRRGLAGGKETQYF	TGTGCCAGCAGCCAAGATCGCCGGGGACTAGCGGGGGGGAAGGAGACCCAGTACTTC
.	TRBV7-9	TRBJ2-5	.	CASSFTLVEETQYF	TGTGCCAGCAGCTTCACTCTCGTGGAAGAGACCCAGTACTTC
.	TRBV7-8	TRBJ2-1	few	CASTHRVGYNEQFF	TGTGCCAGCACCCACAGGGTTGGATACAATGAGCAGTTCTTC